The clone carrying this T cell receptor (beta chain) has just one count. The data are from a study of blood T cell repertoires in COVID-19. The CDR3 consists of 15 residues. V lost 1 base and J 3 bases, leaving 9 bases between the germline ends. CDR1 MNHEY and CDR2 SMNVEV come from the germline V gene (reference sequence). Profiled with immunoSEQ multiplex PCR; TCRdb holds only in-frame clones, not every one. The table records about 150,000 clones, 70% to 90% of them present only once. J is TRBJ1-4 and V is TRBV27; D gene unclear. The sequencing sample was made of peripheral blood. This TCR was recovered from a man aged 60 to 75 with COVID-19, enrolled during active disease. CDR3: CASSLFGVANEKLFF. CDR3 bases: TGTGCCAGCAGTTTATTTGGAGTAGCTAATGAAAAACTGTTTTTT.